This T cell receptor (beta chain) was found in a study of shared clonotypes between healthy human individuals. Clones were read by immunoSEQ multiplex PCR, and TCRdb kept only the in-frame ones, dropping some. The sample has fewer than 550,000 clones, 75% to 80% seen once. Adult Caucasians living in Nashville, Tennessee made up all of the donors. This clone came up once. There are 13 residues in the CDR3. In germline, CDR1 is SQVTM, CDR2 ANQGSEA. Trimming removed 2 bases from V and 4 bases from J, with 11 bases in between. The rearrangement uses TRBV29-1 and TRBJ1-2; D perhaps matches TRBD1 (5 bases). Material: PBMCs. The receptor was derived from a woman in her thirties or forties in good health. Some clones in this sample may be carry-over from other donors' samples. The chain's CDR3 is CSVERVGGYGYTF. In nucleotides, the CDR3 is TGCAGCGTTGAAAGGGTCGGGGGCTATGGCTACACCTTC.